This T cell receptor beta chain was documented in a study of blood T cell repertoires in COVID-19 (dated by TCRdb to between 2020 and 2021). A note on the overall study: The collaborator samples originated in the United States, Italy and Spain and spanned the acute and convalescent phases of COVID-19. The material from the prospective study consisted of cDNA or gDNA derived from T cells, B-cell-depleted T cells, or PBMCs. Subjects who had been exposed to COVID-19, were actively infected with it, or had recovered from it provided the deeply sampled blood TCRbeta repertoires that made up the dataset. A freely available public database, intended as a resource for researchers studying the immune response to SARS-CoV-2, is where the repertoires were released. The samples were drawn from two sources: the first 160 participants of the ongoing ImmuneRACE study, and 950 to 1,500 subjects contributed by 6 global collaborators. The sample metadata nearly always contained a de-identified subject ID, COVID-19 status, age in years and sex. HLA class I and class II types, where available, came from metadata supplied by the sample provider rather than from assay-based typing. What the work shows at the level of the full study, not this receptor alone: The quantity of clinical and demographic metadata differed by source and by participant and was supplied without curation.

To note about this clone: Its cognate antigen has yet to be identified. Base quality data are lacking; no much larger clone is found one base away.

Whole blood was collected in K2EDTA tubes by collaborating institutions according to the institutions' own protocols. Collaborator samples were shipped for TCRbeta analysis as frozen whole blood, isolated PBMCs, or DNA extracted from either sample type. Trimmed from V: 6 bases; trimmed from J: 6 bases; junction bases lacking a gene match: 3. Looking up the germline V gene (reference sequence) yields CDR1 MNHEY and CDR2 SMNVEV. There are 14 amino acids in the CDR3, from cysteine to phenylalanine inclusive. Only the CDR3 part of the read is kept: 42 bases, read in frame from the first base. The immunoSEQ Assay, a bias-controlled multiplex PCR, was used to amplify TCRbeta CDR3 regions from genomic DNA. The authors' analysis ran thus. The number of nucleated cells in each sample was estimated from the amplification of reference gene primers within the assay. Sequence reads were collapsed and filtered to measure the absolute abundance of every unique TCRbeta CDR3 rearrangement. For each sample, productive Simpson clonality was calculated as the square root of Simpson's diversity index over productive rearrangements. TCRdb mirrors the immuneACCESS table, restricted to in-frame sequences. Some clones are absent from its copies; in checked studies, under half trace to an unresolved V gene, and the reason for the others is unknown. The V and J calls and the clone size are those of that table, but D and trimming were determined from the DNA. The sample profile shows some 230,000 clones; roughly 85% of them were found once. The ten largest clones take up 0.98% of the sample.

This receptor was identified in a man in his forties with acute or convalescent COVID-19. Sequences were obtained from peripheral blood. The chain couples TRBV27 to TRBJ1-6; 9 central nucleotides agree with TRBD1. The sequence in DNA is TGTGCCAGCAGGATGACAGGGGGTAATTCACCCCTCCACTTT. Its product reads: CASRMTGGNSPLHF.